The source of this T cell receptor (beta chain) is a study of OX40 agonist ivuxolimab in advanced cancers. Study-wide context: Ivuxolimab is a fully human IgG2 antibody that activates OX40 (CD134).

TCRdb's copy holds only in-frame clones and misses some; the assay was immunoSEQ multiplex PCR. The sample includes about 120,000 clones, roughly 95% of them seen just once. CDR1 and CDR2 from the germline V gene are LNHNV and YYDKDF (reference sequence). The CDR3 has 14 amino acids. The ends were cut back, 9 bases at V and 0 bases at J, with 11 bases in the middle. The V and J genes are TRBV15 and TRBJ1-4; no definite D call. Sequencing used CD4+ or CD8+ T cells sorted from blood, obtained in a trial of the OX40 agonist ivuxolimab. The TCR sequence derives from an adult with an advanced solid tumor such as melanoma, head and neck, liver or kidney cancer. The CDR3 region is CATSVGSTNEKLFF. The CDR3 nucleotides read TGTGCCACGTCAGTTGGGTCAACTAATGAAAAACTGTTTTTT.